This TCR beta chain originates from a study of T cell clonotyping in hematopoietic cell transplantation. Assay: immunoSEQ multiplex PCR; the TCRdb copy retains only in-frame clones and omits some. The data contain 40,000 to 45,000 clones, around 94% of them seen just once; the ten biggest clones take up 0.85%. Germline-derived CDR1 and CDR2 are SQVTM and ANQGSEA. Trimming pared 1 base from V and 2 bases from J, leaving 8 bases between. This CDR3 has 13 amino acids. A remark on this clone: What it binds is not known.

Study outcomes and limitations: Few recipient clonotypes overlapped donors; over 97% were de novo at given depth. After transplant, recipient diversity fell while pathologically expanded clonotypes grew through day 180.

V usage is TRBV29-1 and J usage is TRBJ1-2; possibly TRBD1 for D (6 bases). The clonotype comes from a woman aged 45-65 years in good health. Some clones in this sample may be carry-over from other donors' samples. Sequencing was performed on peripheral blood mononuclear cells. CDR3 protein: CSVEGGGNYGYTF. In DNA, the CDR3 is TGCAGCGTTGAAGGTGGGGGCAACTATGGCTACACCTTC.